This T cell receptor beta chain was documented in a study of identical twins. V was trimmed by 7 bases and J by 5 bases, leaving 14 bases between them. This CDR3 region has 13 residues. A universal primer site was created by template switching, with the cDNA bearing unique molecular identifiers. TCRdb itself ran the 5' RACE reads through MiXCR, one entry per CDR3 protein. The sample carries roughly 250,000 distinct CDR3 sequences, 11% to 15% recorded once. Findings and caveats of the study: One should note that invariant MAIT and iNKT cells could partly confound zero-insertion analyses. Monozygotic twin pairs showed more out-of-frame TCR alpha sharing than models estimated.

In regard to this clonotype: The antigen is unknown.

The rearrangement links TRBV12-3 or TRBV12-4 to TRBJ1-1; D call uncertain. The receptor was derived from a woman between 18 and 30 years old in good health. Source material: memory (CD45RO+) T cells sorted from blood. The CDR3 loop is CASMVGRYTEAFF. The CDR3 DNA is TGTGCCAGCATGGTTGGGAGGTATACTGAAGCTTTCTTT.